This passage covers 8 T cell receptor beta chains from one sample sequenced in a study of blood T cell repertoires in COVID-19. Some clones are missing from TCRdb's copy, which holds only in-frame ones; the method was immunoSEQ multiplex PCR. This table holds hundreds of thousands of clones, roughly 85% found once. Sequenced input: peripheral blood. These receptors were collected from a woman between 25 and 40 years old with active or convalescent COVID-19.

A few counts support this clone. The V and J genes are TRBV21-1 and TRBJ1-1; the tabulated D call, TRBD1, remains unverified against the DNA. TRBV21-1 counts as a pseudogene. This CDR3 comprises 16 residues. The CDR3 loop is CASSKEPGQGAGEAFF. In nucleotides, the CDR3 is TGTGCCAGCAGCAAAGAACCGGGACAGGGGGCAGGTGAAGCTTTCTTT.

This chain uses TRBV10-2 with TRBJ2-3; 10 positions match TRBD2. Germline V gene lookup returns CDR1 WSHSY and CDR2 SAAADI. The CDR3 extends over 15 amino acids. With 4 bases clipped from V and 3 bases from J, the junction kept 4 bases outside the gene matches. CDR3 sequence (DNA): TGCGCCAGCAGTGTAAGTAGCGGGGGGACAGATACGCAGTATTTT. This codes for CASSVSSGGTDTQYF.

Only one count was recorded for this clone. V and J are TRBV4-1 and TRBJ1-5; unclear D gene. There are 16 residues in the CDR3. The germline V and J ends were trimmed by 1 base and 5 bases, with 15 bases remaining between them. CDR1 and CDR2 (germline): MGHRA, YSYEKL. The CDR3 bases are TGCGCCAGCAGCCAAGTCTCCGGGAACTACGATCAGCCCCAGCATTTT. Translation gives CASSQVSGNYDQPQHF.

This chain joins TRBV12-3 or TRBV12-4 and TRBJ1-2; D is unclear. This CDR3 spans 13 amino acids. V was clipped by 2 bases and J by 4 bases, with 8 bases between them. The CDR3 is CASSLKRVYGYTF. Here the CDR3 DNA reads TGTGCCAGCAGTTTAAAACGGGTCTATGGCTACACCTTC.

With respect to this clone: The sample contains more than one DNA sequence encoding this CDR3. This chain links TRBV5-4 with TRBJ2-7; 11 bases align to TRBD2. V lost 3 bases and J lost 1; bases outside the gene matches: 3. Germline V gives CDR1 SGHNT, CDR2 YYREEE (reference sequence). This CDR3 spans 15 amino acids. For the CDR3, the DNA is TGTGCCAGCAGCTGGGCTAGCGGGGGGTCCTACGAGCAGTACTTC. Translation gives CASSWASGGSYEQYF.

V usage is TRBV19 and J usage is TRBJ1-1; D is ambiguous. The CDR3 is 13 amino acids. Trimming took 7 bases from V and 2 from J, leaving 11 bases between them. Germline V gene data show CDR1 as LNHDA and CDR2 as SQIVND (reference sequence). In nucleotides, the CDR3 is TGTGCCAGTATTGAACAGAGTAACACTGAAGCTTTCTTT. The encoded protein is CASIEQSNTEAFF. The variable domain in full, with the rest retrieved from reference TRBV19 and TRBJ1-1, is DGGITQSPKYLFRKEGQNVTLSCEQNLNHDAMYWYRQDPGQGLRLIYYSQIVNDFQKGDIAEGYSVSREKKESFPLTVTSAQKNPTAFYLCASIEQSNTEAFFGQGTRLTVV.

CDR3 bases: TGTGCCAGCAGCCCAGGTCATGAGCAGTTCTTC. It encodes CASSPGHEQFF. This rearrangement joins TRBV5-8 to TRBJ2-1; D remains unclear. Germline V lookup: CDR1 SGHTS, CDR2 YDEGEE. Trimming shortened V by 4 bases and J by 8 bases, and 7 bases separated the two germline ends. The CDR3 is 11 amino acids.

This chain joins TRBV14 and TRBJ1-2; 8 bases map to TRBD1. J was trimmed by 2 bases and V by 5 bases; bases with no gene match: 4. The CDR3 loop spans 14 amino acids. Germline CDR1 SGHDN, CDR2 FVKESK. The CDR3 reads CASSSRTGNYGYTF. The CDR3 coding sequence is TGTGCCAGCAGCTCAAGGACAGGGAACTATGGCTACACCTTC.